A single sample is the source of the 31 T cell receptor beta chains below, sequenced in a study of blood T cell repertoires in COVID-19. Only in-frame clones appear in the TCRdb table, and some are missing; sequencing was by immunoSEQ multiplex PCR. The table has hundreds of thousands of clones, roughly 88% seen once. Sequenced input: peripheral blood. The receptor source for this set is a woman aged 80 or older with COVID-19, enrolled during active disease.

Here the CDR3 reads CAIRVQDPYGYTF. The CDR3 DNA reads as TGTGCCATCCGAGTACAGGACCCCTATGGCTACACCTTC. The chain has TRBV10-3 and TRBJ1-2; tentatively, D is TRBD1 (5 bases). The CDR3 spans 13 residues. V was trimmed by 8 bases and J by 4 bases, leaving 14 bases between them. CDR1 and CDR2 (germline): ENHRY, SYGVKD.

There are a few counts of this clone. The rearrangement links TRBV6-1 to TRBJ1-6; D gene uncertain. Trimming shortened V by 0 bases and J by 9 bases, and 18 bases separated the two germline ends. Germline V lookup: CDR1 MNHNS, CDR2 SASEGT. The CDR3 totals 17 residues. The CDR3 nucleotides are TGTGCCAGCAGTGAAGCGCGAGGGATGAGTGTTCCTTCACCCCTCCACTTT. Translated, it gives CASSEARGMSVPSPLHF.

The gene calls are TRBV10-3 and TRBJ2-7; maybe TRBD2 (6 bases). This CDR3 is built from 14 residues. Germline V CDR1 and CDR2: ENHRY, SYGVKD. V was trimmed by 8 bases and J by 5 bases, leaving 19 bases between them. CDR3 sequence: CAIGAGPAGNEQYF. DNA for the CDR3: TGTGCCATCGGAGCGGGTCCGGCGGGGAACGAGCAGTACTTC.

The chain employs TRBV5-1 and TRBJ2-3; 7 bases fit TRBD1. The CDR3 sequence is 14 residues long. CDR1 SGHRS and CDR2 YFSETQ come from the germline V gene. The ends lost 4 bases at V and 6 bases at J; junction bases unmatched: 8. CDR3 DNA: TGCGCCAGCAGCACGGGGACAGTACAGGATACGCAGTATTTT. Translation gives CASSTGTVQDTQYF.

The chain carries TRBV9 and TRBJ1-2, with 10 bases aligning to TRBD1. The V gene end was trimmed by 4 bases and the J gene end by 8 bases; junction bases not matched to a gene: 14. Germline V lookup: CDR1 SGDLS, CDR2 YYNGEE. The CDR3 spans 16 residues. The CDR3 loop is CASSSPRGTGVSGYTF. CDR3 nucleotides: TGTGCCAGCAGCTCCCCACGCGGGACAGGGGTTTCCGGCTACACCTTC.

V usage is TRBV6-6 and J usage is TRBJ1-3, with TRBD1 matching 7 bases. CDR3 length: 13 residues. CDR1 is MNHNY, CDR2 SVGAGI, per germline (reference sequence). After removal of 9 bases from V and 0 bases from J, the junction contained 2 bases not matched to a gene. The CDR3 nucleotides are TGTGCCAGTGGGACAGTCTCTGGAAACACCATATATTTT. Its protein product is CASGTVSGNTIYF.

The gene calls are TRBV19 and TRBJ2-6, with 10 bases aligning to TRBD1. Losses at the gene ends were 2 bases for V and 0 bases for J; bases not matched to a gene: 4. Germline lookup yields CDR1 LNHDA and CDR2 SQIVND (reference sequence). The CDR3 is 18 amino acids. CDR3 nucleotides: TGTGCCAGTAGTATACGACAGGGGGCAGGCTCTGGGGCCAACGTCCTGACTTTC. As protein: CASSIRQGAGSGANVLTF.

The V gene is TRBV9, the J gene TRBJ1-1; 8 positions match TRBD1. V was clipped by 3 bases and J by 8 bases; unmatched bases: 18. The CDR3 has 17 amino acids. Germline CDR1 SGDLS, CDR2 YYNGEE. In DNA, the CDR3 is TGTGCCAGCAGCGAATCGACAGGGGTCCATTCGGGGGGAGAAGCTTTCTTT. Protein: CASSESTGVHSGGEAFF. The full variable domain, rest sourced from reference TRBV9 and TRBJ1-1, is DSGVTQTPKHLITATGQRVTLRCSPRSGDLSVYWYQQSLDQGLQFLIQYYNGEERAKGNILERFSAQQFPDLHSELNLSSLELGDSALYFCASSESTGVHSGGEAFFGQGTRLTVV.

This chain links TRBV4-3 with TRBJ1-1; D is uncertain. V was shortened by 0 bases and J by 2 bases, with 10 bases between the two germline ends. Per germline, CDR1 LGHNA and CDR2 YSLEER. This CDR3 has 15 amino acids. The CDR3 loop is CASSQDRIFNTEAFF. CDR3 nucleotide sequence: TGCGCCAGCAGCCAAGATCGTATTTTCAACACTGAAGCTTTCTTT.

This clone was recorded a few times. The J gene is TRBJ1-1, the V gene TRBV28, with a possible D match to TRBD1 (5 bases). The CDR3 has 14 residues. From germline, CDR1 is MDHEN and CDR2 SYDVKM. With 4 bases removed from V and 8 bases from J, the gap between germline ends came to 17 bases. The CDR3 loop is CASSYTGGAVEAFF. CDR3 in DNA: TGTGCCAGCAGTTACACGGGGGGTGCGGTCGAAGCTTTCTTT.

V is TRBV3-1 (or the pseudogene TRBV3-2) and J is TRBJ2-1; 13 nucleotides agree with TRBD2. V shed 5 bases and J 9 bases; nucleotides not matched to a gene: 7. The CDR3 loop spans 15 amino acids. Germline loops: CDR1 LGHDT, CDR2 YNNKEL (reference sequence). The CDR3 loop reads CASSFGLAGDGEQFF. The DNA of the CDR3 is TGTGCCAGCAGCTTCGGACTAGCGGGGGACGGTGAGCAGTTCTTC.

The chain is built from TRBV7-3 and TRBJ2-1, with a tentative D call TRBD2 (6 bases). Per germline, CDR1 SGHTA and CDR2 FQGTGA. The CDR3 loop spans 16 amino acids. Trimming stripped 4 bases from V and 2 bases from J, with 15 bases between. CDR3 nucleotides: TGTGCCAGCAGCTACGGGGGAGAGGGTACCTACAATGAGCAGTTCTTC. Its translation is CASSYGGEGTYNEQFF.

The chain recombines TRBV6-5 with TRBJ1-4; 8 nucleotides match TRBD1. The J segment lost 5 bases and the V segment lost 5 bases, leaving 4 bases of the junction unmatched. Germline V gene data show CDR1 as MNHEY and CDR2 as SVGAGI. The CDR3 covers 14 residues. The CDR3, as DNA: TGTGCCAGCAGTCCGGACAGGGTGAATGAAAAACTGTTTTTT. It codes for CASSPDRVNEKLFF.

The chain employs TRBV3-1 (or the pseudogene TRBV3-2) and TRBJ1-1; TRBD1 matches 9 bases. After removal of 5 bases from V and 3 bases from J, the junction contained 10 bases not matched to a gene. The germline gives CDR1 LGHDT, CDR2 YNNKEL (reference sequence). The CDR3 is 16 amino acids. CDR3 coding DNA: TGTGCCAGCAGCTCCGGGACAGGGTTTCGGGACACTGAAGCTTTCTTT. This codes for CASSSGTGFRDTEAFF.

The gene calls are TRBV6-2 or TRBV6-3 and TRBJ2-5; possibly TRBD2 for D (5 bases). Germline assignment: CDR1 MNHEY and CDR2 SVGEGT. V was pared by 4 bases and J by 5 bases, with 8 bases between. CDR3 length: 12 residues. CDR3 protein: CASSSSRETQYF. The CDR3 DNA is TGTGCCAGCAGTTCTAGCCGGGAGACCCAGTACTTC.

This clone has a single count. The chain recombines TRBV18 with TRBJ2-5; possibly TRBD2 for D (5 bases). This CDR3 spans 14 amino acids. The V gene lost 0 bases and the J gene lost 5 bases, with 10 bases spanning the gap. Germline CDR1 KGHSH, CDR2 LQKENI. The DNA of the CDR3 is TGTGCCAGCTCACCACCGTCTAGCCCGGAGACCCAGTACTTC. As protein: CASSPPSSPETQYF.

The V and J genes are TRBV9 and TRBJ2-3; the D is unclear. The germline V and J ends were trimmed by 2 bases and 6 bases, with 16 bases remaining between them. Germline assignment: CDR1 SGDLS and CDR2 YYNGEE. The length of the CDR3 is 15 residues. CDR3 sequence: CASSVAVRLMDTQYF. The CDR3 coding sequence is TGTGCCAGCAGCGTCGCGGTACGGTTGATGGATACGCAGTATTTT.

The J gene is TRBJ2-4, the V gene TRBV5-1; 8 bases are a match to TRBD2. CDR1 is SGHRS and CDR2 is YFSETQ in the germline V gene. This CDR3 is built from 15 residues. After removal of 4 bases from V and 2 bases from J, the junction contained 5 bases not matched to a gene. CDR3 sequence: CASSPLAGTKNIQYF. The CDR3 DNA reads as TGCGCCAGCAGCCCCTTAGCGGGGACCAAAAACATTCAGTACTTC. The complete variable domain, with remaining parts taken from reference TRBV5-1 and TRBJ2-4, reads KAGVTQTPRYLIKTRGQQVTLSCSPISGHRSVSWYQQTPGQGLQFLFEYFSETQRNKGNFPGRFSGRQFSNSRSEMNVSTLELGDSALYLCASSPLAGTKNIQYFGAGTRLSVL.

The rearrangement links TRBV12-3 or TRBV12-4 to TRBJ2-2, with a possible D match to TRBD2 (6 bases). The CDR3 loop spans 13 amino acids. Trimming removed 3 bases from V and 7 bases from J, with 9 bases in between. In DNA form, the CDR3 reads TGTGCCAGCAGTTTGCGGGGCGTCGGGGAGCTGTTTTTT. Encoded protein: CASSLRGVGELFF.

The CDR3 DNA is TGTGCCAGCAGCGTAGGATTAGAGAACACTGAAGCTTTCTTT. This encodes CASSVGLENTEAFF. The chain couples TRBV9 to TRBJ1-1, with D unresolved. The CDR3 has 14 residues. Trimming took 0 bases from V and 1 from J, leaving 7 bases between them. Germline V gives CDR1 SGDLS, CDR2 YYNGEE. Full variable domain (outside the CDR3, taken from reference TRBV9 and TRBJ1-1): DSGVTQTPKHLITATGQRVTLRCSPRSGDLSVYWYQQSLDQGLQFLIQYYNGEERAKGNILERFSAQQFPDLHSELNLSSLELGDSALYFCASSVGLENTEAFFGQGTRLTVV.

The chain links TRBV19 to TRBJ2-4, with D possibly being TRBD2 (7 bases). Germline V CDR1 and CDR2: LNHDA, SQIVND (reference sequence). V lost 3 bases to trimming and J lost 8 bases, with 14 bases between them. CDR3 length equals 14 residues. The CDR3 nucleotides are TGTGCCAGTAGTATCCGGGGGGCGCGGGACATTCAGTACTTC. This translates into CASSIRGARDIQYF.

The chain joins TRBV13 to TRBJ2-7; D might be TRBD1 (6 bases). Trimming stripped 2 bases from V and 1 base from J, with 12 bases between. CDR1 PRHDT and CDR2 FYEKMQ come from the germline V gene (reference sequence). The CDR3 is 15 amino acids. The CDR3 reads CASSLTAGASYEQYF. DNA of the CDR3: TGTGCCAGCAGCTTAACGGCAGGGGCTTCCTACGAGCAGTACTTC.

The chain carries TRBV27 and TRBJ1-5; D is uncertain. Trimming pared 8 bases from V and 3 bases from J, leaving 14 bases between. The CDR3 loop spans 14 amino acids. Germline loops: CDR1 MNHEY, CDR2 SMNVEV (reference sequence). The CDR3: CASRSNNPNQPQHF. In DNA, the CDR3 is TGTGCCAGCCGATCAAACAATCCCAATCAGCCCCAGCATTTT.

CDR3 in DNA: TGTGCCAGCAGCTTATTGGGGGGGCAATACTCTAGCACAGATACGCAGTATTTT. Translating it yields CASSLLGGQYSSTDTQYF. The chain employs TRBV11-2 and TRBJ2-3, with D perhaps matching TRBD2 (7 bases). The germline V gene encodes CDR1 SGHAT and CDR2 FQNNGV. CDR3 size: 18 residues. V dropped 2 bases and J dropped 0 bases, with 18 bases sitting between them.

This clone was detected only a few times. The chain recombines TRBV28 with TRBJ1-5, with D possibly TRBD1 on 6 matching bases. The V and J ends lost 6 bases and 0 bases respectively, with 12 bases between them. The CDR3 runs 15 residues. The germline CDR1 and CDR2 sequences are MDHEN and SYDVKM. The CDR3 DNA sequence: TGTGCCAGCAGCCCAGGGGCGTATAGCAATCAGCCCCAGCATTTT. Translated: CASSPGAYSNQPQHF.

The chain combines TRBV28 with TRBJ1-3, with D unclear. V was pared by 4 bases and J by 0 bases, with 4 bases between. The CDR3 sequence is 13 residues long. Looked up from germline, CDR1 is MDHEN and CDR2 is SYDVKM. The DNA for the CDR3 is TGTGCCAGCAGTTGGCTCTCTGGAAACACCATATATTTT. Protein product: CASSWLSGNTIYF.

This clone was observed a single time. The chain carries TRBV9 and TRBJ2-7; weak D call: TRBD2 (6 bases). The CDR3 spans 13 residues. V gave up 5 bases and J gave up 2 bases, with 11 bases separating them. The germline CDR1 and CDR2 sequences are SGDLS and YYNGEE. The CDR3 is CASSDGGTYEQYF. The CDR3 nucleotides read TGTGCCAGCAGTGACGGAGGGACCTACGAGCAGTACTTC.

The V and J genes are TRBV3-1 (or the pseudogene TRBV3-2) and TRBJ1-6; perhaps TRBD1 as D (6 bases). The length of the CDR3 is 17 residues. Trimming shortened V by 2 bases and J by 7 bases, and 18 bases separated the two germline ends. The V gene's germline CDR1 is LGHDT and CDR2 YNNKEL (reference sequence). CDR3 in amino acids: CASSQTPGHQGNSPLHF. In nucleotides, the CDR3 is TGTGCCAGCAGCCAAACTCCGGGACACCAAGGGAATTCACCCCTCCACTTT.

This clone was seen a handful of times. V gene TRBV7-7 combines with J gene TRBJ2-1, with TRBD2 matching 11 bases. This CDR3 has 16 residues. Germline-derived CDR1 and CDR2 are SSHAT and FNYEAQ (reference sequence). Trimming cost V 2 bases and J 7 bases; bases outside gene matches: 7. The CDR3 region is CASSLLSGLAGNEQFF. CDR3 coding DNA: TGTGCCAGCAGCTTACTTTCTGGACTAGCGGGTAATGAGCAGTTCTTC.

V is TRBV6-6 and J is TRBJ2-7; 11 nucleotides align to TRBD1. The CDR3 has 15 residues. Per germline, CDR1 MNHNY and CDR2 SVGAGI (reference sequence). J was trimmed by 5 bases and V by 0 bases; bases with no gene match: 3. CDR3 loop: CASSYSGQGVHEQYF. The CDR3 DNA sequence: TGTGCCAGCAGTTACTCGGGACAGGGGGTCCACGAGCAGTACTTC.

The chain uses TRBV29-1 and TRBJ2-7, with 10 nucleotides matching TRBD1. The germline V gene has CDR1 SQVTM and CDR2 ANQGSEA. V trimming: 4 bases; J trimming: 8 bases; junction bases outside the gene matches: 5. This CDR3 is 12 amino acids long. The DNA of the CDR3 is TGCAGCGTTGGGGCGGACAGGGGGAAGCAGTACTTC. Protein: CSVGADRGKQYF.